This T cell receptor (beta chain) was profiled in a study of human versus mouse CDR3 diversity and MHC coevolution. Comments on this clone: The antigen remains unidentified.

Some clones are missing from TCRdb's copy, which holds only in-frame ones; the method was immunoSEQ multiplex PCR. The table has about 81,000 clones, approximately 92% seen once. The V gene end was trimmed by 4 bases and the J gene end by 4 bases; junction bases not matched to a gene: 10. The CDR3 loop spans 16 amino acids. Germline CDR1 and CDR2: ENHRY and SYGVKD. The study, taken as a whole, reports: Humans had the largest estimated TCR beta repertoire, around 1.6 million clonotypes.

The TCR originated in a person between 25 and 70 years old in good health. The chain combines TRBV10-3 with TRBJ2-1; 7 bases are shared with TRBD2. Sequencing was performed on naive CD4+ T cells from blood. Regarding subset: CD45RO-negative CD62L-positive naive CD4 T cells. The DNA of the CDR3 is TGTGCCATCAGTGGGAGTGGGGGAGGGCAGTACAATGAGCAGTTCTTC. This sequence encodes CAISGSGGGQYNEQFF.